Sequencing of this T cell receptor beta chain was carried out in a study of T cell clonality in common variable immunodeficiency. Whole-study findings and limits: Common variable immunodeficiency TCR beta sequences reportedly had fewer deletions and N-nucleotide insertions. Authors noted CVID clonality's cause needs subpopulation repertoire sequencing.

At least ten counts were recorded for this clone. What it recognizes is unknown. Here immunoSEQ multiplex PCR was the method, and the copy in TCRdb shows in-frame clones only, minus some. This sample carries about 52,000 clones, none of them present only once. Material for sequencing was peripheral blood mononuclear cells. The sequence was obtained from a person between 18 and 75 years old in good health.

Incomplete CDR3 DNA: TGCGCCAGCAGCCCTGGGTCACGCGGGGAAAAG. Residues: CASSPGSRGEK. The full CDR3 reads CASSPGSRGEKLFF. The chain employs TRBV5-1 and TRBJ2-2, with a weak D call TRBD2 (6 bases). With the read ending 3 residues before the CDR3 end, the germline J gene is used to fill in that end. The germline V gene has CDR1 SGHRS and CDR2 YFSETQ. The CDR3 length is 14 residues.